The rows below give T cell receptor beta chains drawn from one sample of a study of cytomegalovirus exposure and HLA in healthy donors. TCRdb's copy holds only in-frame clones and misses some; the assay was immunoSEQ multiplex PCR. The sample records more than 85,000 clones, about 75% being singletons. Sequencing used PBMCs. The receptors were gathered from a woman younger than 35 in good health and CMV-seropositive. CDR3s include the opening cysteine and the closing phenylalanine or tryptophan. A D gene is named only where the DNA matches it firmly. Clone size is given for some rows only: seen once, a few or many times, or a class if the clone is expanded.

TRBJ2-3 | . | TRBV9 | TRBD2 | CASSVGLAGPSRDTQYF | TGTGCCAGCAGCGTCGGACTAGCGGGCCCCTCCAGAGATACGCAGTATTTT
TRBJ2-4 | . | TRBV13 | TRBD1 | CASSSRDRGTNIQYF | TGTGCCAGCAGCTCGCGGGACAGGGGGACAAACATTCAGTACTTC
TRBJ2-1 | . | TRBV5-1 | TRBD2 | CASSTLAGGHNEQFF | TGCGCCAGCAGCACACTGGCGGGAGGACACAATGAGCAGTTCTTC
TRBJ2-7 | . | TRBV4-1 | . | CASSPTQVTYYEQYF | TGCGCCAGCAGTCCGACACAGGTTACCTACTACGAGCAGTACTTC
TRBJ1-1 | . | TRBV27 | . | CASSFGTRGAEAFF | TGTGCCAGCAGTTTCGGGACACGCGGAGCTGAAGCTTTCTTT
TRBJ1-5 | . | TRBV6-5 | TRBD1 | CASRKDRRDQPQHF | TGTGCCAGCAGAAAGGACAGGAGAGATCAGCCCCAGCATTTT
TRBJ2-3 | . | TRBV15 | . | CATSTQGSGTDTQYF | TGTGCCACCAGCACTCAGGGAAGTGGCACAGATACGCAGTATTTT
TRBJ2-5 | . | TRBV30 | . | CAWSVNYIQETQYF | TGTGCCTGGAGTGTTAACTATATTCAAGAGACCCAGTACTTC
TRBJ1-2 | . | TRBV15 | . | CATSGGPSPGMSPINYGYTF | TGTGCCACCAGCGGTGGGCCAAGTCCAGGGATGAGTCCCATTAACTATGGCTACACCTTC
TRBJ1-5 | . | TRBV9 | . | CASSVGGAGSNQPQHF | TGTGCCAGCAGCGTAGGCGGTGCGGGTAGCAATCAGCCCCAGCATTTT
TRBJ2-5 | . | TRBV4-1 | TRBD2 | CASSQIAGGQETQYF | TGCGCCAGCAGCCAAATAGCGGGAGGTCAAGAGACCCAGTACTTC
TRBJ2-7 | once | TRBV6-5 | TRBD2 | CASSRGLAYEQYF | TGTGCCAGCAGCCGGGGACTAGCCTACGAGCAGTACTTC
TRBJ2-2 | . | TRBV5-1 | . | CASGVFEGNTGELFF | TGCGCCAGCGGAGTATTTGAGGGTAACACCGGGGAGCTGTTTTTT
TRBJ2-7 | . | TRBV15 | TRBD2 | CATSRDGGGDDEQYF | TGTGCCACCAGCAGAGATGGTGGGGGGGACGACGAGCAGTACTTC
TRBJ1-2 | . | TRBV2 | . | CASSEAPGGSSRYTF | TGTGCCAGCAGTGAAGCACCCGGCGGTTCGAGCCGCTACACCTTC
TRBJ2-7 | . | TRBV14 | . | CASSQQGYEQYF | TGTGCCAGCAGCCAACAGGGCTACGAGCAGTACTTC
TRBJ1-5 | . | TRBV16 | . | CASSQGLLYQPQHF | TGTGCCAGCAGCCAGGGACTCCTTTATCAGCCCCAGCATTTT
TRBJ2-7 | few | TRBV4-1 | . | CASSQELTGVAYEQYF | TGCGCCAGCAGCCAAGAACTAACGGGAGTGGCCTACGAGCAGTACTTC
TRBJ2-3 | . | TRBV29-1 | TRBD2 | CSVELPPPSGSSDTQYF | TGCAGCGTTGAACTCCCCCCGCCTAGCGGGAGTTCAGATACGCAGTATTTT
TRBJ2-7 | . | TRBV7-9 | TRBD2 | CASSLALAGGLFIEQYF | TGTGCCAGCAGCTTAGCTTTAGCGGGAGGCCTCTTCATCGAGCAGTACTTC
TRBJ2-7 | few | TRBV5-6 | TRBD1 | CASSSFSGTGGFEQYF | TGTGCCAGCAGCTCTTTTTCGGGGACAGGGGGATTCGAGCAGTACTTC
TRBJ1-1 | . | TRBV18 | TRBD1 | CASSSGQVGTEAFF | TGTGCCAGCTCATCAGGACAGGTGGGCACTGAAGCTTTCTTT
TRBJ2-7 | . | TRBV13 | TRBD2 | CASSLRGGSYEQYF | TGTGCCAGCAGCTTACGCGGGGGCTCCTACGAGCAGTACTTC
TRBJ1-2 | . | TRBV28 | . | CASSTGRGGYTF | TGTGCCAGCAGTACGGGGAGAGGGGGCTACACCTTC
TRBJ1-4 | . | TRBV7-2 | . | CASSLAPLGREEKLFF | TGTGCCAGCAGCTTAGCCCCACTGGGGCGGGAGGAAAAACTGTTTTTT
TRBJ2-7 | . | TRBV28 | . | CASSHNPGVVYEQYF | TGTGCCAGCAGCCATAACCCAGGGGTCGTTTACGAGCAGTACTTC
TRBJ2-7 | . | TRBV14 | . | CASSQDDLAVDEQYF | TGTGCCAGCAGCCAAGATGACCTAGCTGTAGACGAGCAGTACTTC
TRBJ2-7 | . | TRBV19 | TRBD2 | CASSPLLAGYQGEQYF | TGTGCCAGTAGTCCGTTACTAGCGGGATATCAGGGCGAGCAGTACTTC
TRBJ1-2 | . | TRBV7-9 | . | CASSQYSVEQIYGYTF | TGTGCCAGCAGCCAATATTCGGTAGAACAGATCTATGGCTACACCTTC
TRBJ2-7 | . | TRBV15 | . | CATSRDVGGPYEQYF | TGTGCCACCAGCAGGGACGTCGGGGGTCCCTACGAGCAGTACTTC
TRBJ1-2 | . | TRBV11-2 | . | CASSGDPTGIQHYGYTF | TGTGCCAGCAGCGGGGACCCCACAGGGATTCAGCACTATGGCTACACCTTC
TRBJ2-7 | . | TRBV2 | TRBD2 | CASSEFAGDVNEQYF | TGTGCCAGCAGTGAGTTTGCGGGAGACGTCAACGAGCAGTACTTC
TRBJ2-7 | . | TRBV29-1 | TRBD2 | CSAASGSYEQYF | TGCAGCGCCGCTAGCGGGAGCTACGAGCAGTACTTC
TRBJ2-3 | . | TRBV9 | TRBD2 | CASSGRTSGATDTQYF | TGTGCCAGCAGCGGGAGGACTAGCGGGGCCACAGATACGCAGTATTTT
TRBJ1-2 | . | TRBV4-3 | TRBD1 | CASSQAGTGLYGYTF | TGCGCCAGCAGCCAAGCCGGGACAGGGCTGTATGGCTACACCTTC
TRBJ1-1 | . | TRBV27 | TRBD1 | CASTGQGVTEAFF | TGTGCCAGCACCGGACAGGGTGTCACTGAAGCTTTCTTT
TRBJ2-7 | once | TRBV2 | TRBD2 | CASSAGTSSYEQYF | TGTGCCAGCAGTGCCGGGACTAGCTCCTACGAGCAGTACTTC
TRBJ1-4 | few | TRBV4-3 | . | CASSQRGKVNEKLFF | TGCGCCAGCAGCCAACGGGGAAAGGTGAATGAAAAACTGTTTTTT
TRBJ2-5 | once | TRBV27 | . | CASKIGVGRETQYF | TGTGCCAGCAAAATAGGGGTCGGTAGAGAGACCCAGTACTTC
TRBJ1-1 | . | TRBV2 | . | CASSEMGRDTEAFF | TGTGCCAGCAGTGAGATGGGGAGGGACACTGAAGCTTTCTTT
TRBJ2-6 | . | TRBV28 | . | CASSVDRVPGANVLTF | TGTGCCAGCAGCGTCGATCGGGTCCCCGGGGCCAACGTCCTGACTTTC
TRBJ2-7 | . | TRBV4-2 | . | CASSSPGTGSYEQYF | TGTGCCAGCAGCTCCCCCGGGACTGGCTCCTACGAGCAGTACTTC
TRBJ2-6 | . | TRBV28 | . | CASTRGAGYSGANVLTF | TGTGCCAGCACCAGGGGAGCGGGATACTCTGGGGCCAACGTCCTGACTTTC
TRBJ1-5 | . | TRBV7-2 | . | CASSLDAGQPQHF | TGTGCCAGCAGCTTAGATGCCGGTCAGCCCCAGCATTTT
TRBJ2-7 | . | TRBV10-2 | . | CASSVGVSYEQYF | TGCGCCAGCAGTGTAGGAGTATCCTACGAGCAGTACTTC
TRBJ2-7 | few | TRBV27 | . | CASSSGSRAYEQYF | TGTGCCAGCAGTTCCGGGTCAAGAGCCTACGAGCAGTACTTC
TRBJ2-1 | . | TRBV2 | . | CASSPGPAGEQFF | TGTGCCAGCAGTCCTGGGCCCGCCGGTGAGCAGTTCTTC
TRBJ2-1 | . | TRBV7-9 | TRBD2 | CASSITGWRTSGREQFF | TGTGCCAGCAGCATAACAGGGTGGAGGACTAGCGGGAGGGAGCAGTTCTTC
TRBJ1-1 | . | TRBV6-5 | . | CASSYRQETEAFF | TGTGCCAGCAGTTACAGGCAGGAAACCGAAGCTTTCTTT
TRBJ2-7 | once | TRBV28 | . | CASSSSSSYEQYF | TGTGCCAGCAGTTCATCGAGCTCCTACGAGCAGTACTTC
TRBJ2-7 | . | TRBV7-3 | . | CASSFDGTSSYEQYF | TGTGCCAGCAGCTTCGACGGGACATCATCCTACGAGCAGTACTTC